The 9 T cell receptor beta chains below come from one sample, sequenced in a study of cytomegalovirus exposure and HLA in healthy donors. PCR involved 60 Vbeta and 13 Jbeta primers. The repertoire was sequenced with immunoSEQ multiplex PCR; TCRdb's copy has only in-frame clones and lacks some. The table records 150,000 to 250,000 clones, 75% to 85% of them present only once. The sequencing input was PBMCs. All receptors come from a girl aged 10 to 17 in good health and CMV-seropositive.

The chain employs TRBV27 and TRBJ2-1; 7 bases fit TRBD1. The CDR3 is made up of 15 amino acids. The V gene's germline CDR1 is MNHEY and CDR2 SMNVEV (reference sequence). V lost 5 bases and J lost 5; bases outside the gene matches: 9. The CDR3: CASSPYSGQNNEQFF. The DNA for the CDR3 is TGTGCCAGCAGTCCCTACTCGGGACAGAACAATGAGCAGTTCTTC.

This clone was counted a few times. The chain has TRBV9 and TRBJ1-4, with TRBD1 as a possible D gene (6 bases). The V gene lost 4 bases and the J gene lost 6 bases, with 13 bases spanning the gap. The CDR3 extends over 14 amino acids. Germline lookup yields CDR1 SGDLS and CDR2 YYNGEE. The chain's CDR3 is CASSLGTQYEKLFF. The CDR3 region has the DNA TGTGCCAGCAGCCTCGGGACACAGTATGAAAAACTGTTTTTT.

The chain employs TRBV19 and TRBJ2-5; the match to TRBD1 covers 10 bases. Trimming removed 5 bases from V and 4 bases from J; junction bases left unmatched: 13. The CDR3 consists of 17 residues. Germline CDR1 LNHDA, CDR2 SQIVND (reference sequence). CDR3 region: CASSPGQGSRGVETQYF. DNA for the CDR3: TGTGCCAGTAGTCCGGGACAGGGGTCGCGGGGGGTAGAGACCCAGTACTTC.

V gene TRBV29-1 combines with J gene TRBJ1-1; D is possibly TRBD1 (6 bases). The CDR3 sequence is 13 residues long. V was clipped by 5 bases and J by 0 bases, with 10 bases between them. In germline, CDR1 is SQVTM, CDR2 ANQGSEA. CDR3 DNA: TGCAGCGTTAGGGACACTATGAACACTGAAGCTTTCTTT. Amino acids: CSVRDTMNTEAFF.

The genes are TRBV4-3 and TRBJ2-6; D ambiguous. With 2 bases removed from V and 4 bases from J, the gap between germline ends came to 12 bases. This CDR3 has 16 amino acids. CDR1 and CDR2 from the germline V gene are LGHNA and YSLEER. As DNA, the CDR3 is TGCGCCAGCAGCCAAAGGAGAGAGAGCGGGGCCAACGTCCTGACTTTC. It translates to CASSQRRESGANVLTF.

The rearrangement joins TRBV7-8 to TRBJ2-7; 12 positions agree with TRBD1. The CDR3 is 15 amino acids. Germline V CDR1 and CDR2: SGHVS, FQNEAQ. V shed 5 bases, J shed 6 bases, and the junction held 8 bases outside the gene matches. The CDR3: CASSQPGQGASEQYF. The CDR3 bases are TGTGCCAGCAGCCAACCGGGACAGGGGGCATCCGAGCAGTACTTC. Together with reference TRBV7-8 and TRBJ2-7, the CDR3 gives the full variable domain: GAGVSQSPRYKVAKRGQDVALRCDPISGHVSLFWYQQALGQGPEFLTYFQNEAQLDKSGLPSDRFFAERPEGSVSTLKIQRTQQEDSAVYLCASSQPGQGASEQYFGPGTRLTVT.

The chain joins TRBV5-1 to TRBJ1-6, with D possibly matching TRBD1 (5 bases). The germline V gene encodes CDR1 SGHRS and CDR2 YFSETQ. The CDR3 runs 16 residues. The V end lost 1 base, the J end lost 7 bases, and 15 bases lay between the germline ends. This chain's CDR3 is CASSLNGGMGNSPLHF. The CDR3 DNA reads TGCGCCAGCAGCTTGAATGGGGGGATGGGCAATTCACCCCTCCACTTT. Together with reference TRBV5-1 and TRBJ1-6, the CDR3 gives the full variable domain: KAGVTQTPRYLIKTRGQQVTLSCSPISGHRSVSWYQQTPGQGLQFLFEYFSETQRNKGNFPGRFSGRQFSNSRSEMNVSTLELGDSALYLCASSLNGGMGNSPLHFGNGTRLTVT.

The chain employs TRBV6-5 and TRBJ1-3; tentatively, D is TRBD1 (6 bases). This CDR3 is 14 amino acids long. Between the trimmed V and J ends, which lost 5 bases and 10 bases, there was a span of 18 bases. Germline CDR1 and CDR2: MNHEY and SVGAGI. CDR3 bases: TGTGCCAGCAGTCCCGGGACACAAGTGAGGACCATATATTTT. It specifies CASSPGTQVRTIYF.

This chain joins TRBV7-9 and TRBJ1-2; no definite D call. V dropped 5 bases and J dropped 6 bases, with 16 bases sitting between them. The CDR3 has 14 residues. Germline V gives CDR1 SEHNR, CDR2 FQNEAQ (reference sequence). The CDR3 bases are TGTGCCAGCAGCGCCCACCGGGAGCCCAATGGCTACACCTTC. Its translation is CASSAHREPNGYTF.